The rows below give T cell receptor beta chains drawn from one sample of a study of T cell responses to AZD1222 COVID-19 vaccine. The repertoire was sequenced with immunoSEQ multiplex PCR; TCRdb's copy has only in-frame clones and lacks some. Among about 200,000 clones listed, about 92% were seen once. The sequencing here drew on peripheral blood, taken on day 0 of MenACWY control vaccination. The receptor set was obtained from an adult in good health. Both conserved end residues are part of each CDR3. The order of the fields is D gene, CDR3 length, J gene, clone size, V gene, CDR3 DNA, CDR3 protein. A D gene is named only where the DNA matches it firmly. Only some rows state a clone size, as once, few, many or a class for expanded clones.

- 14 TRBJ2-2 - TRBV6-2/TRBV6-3 TGTGCCAGCAGTTACTCGAAAGGCTCCGGGGAGCTGTTTTTT CASSYSKGSGELFF
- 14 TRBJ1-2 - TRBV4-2 TGTGCCAGCAGCCAAGATCCTGCGGGGTATGGCTACACCTTC CASSQDPAGYGYTF
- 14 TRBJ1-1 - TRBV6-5 TGTGCCAGCACCAAACAGGGTTTGAACACTGAAGCTTTCTTT CASTKQGLNTEAFF
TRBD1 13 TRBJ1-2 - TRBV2 TGTGCCAGCAGTGGGGACAGGTCCGGAGGCTACACCTTC CASSGDRSGGYTF
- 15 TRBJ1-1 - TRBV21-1 TGTGCCAGCAGCAAAGTACGGGGGGTGAACACTGAAGCTTTCTTT CASSKVRGVNTEAFF
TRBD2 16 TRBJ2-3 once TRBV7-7 TGTGCTAGCGGGGATAGGCTGAGGGGAAGCACAGATACGCAGTATTTT CASGDRLRGSTDTQYF
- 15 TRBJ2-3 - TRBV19 TGTGCCAGTAGCGATTCGAGACAGCCTTCAGATACGCAGTATTTT CASSDSRQPSDTQYF
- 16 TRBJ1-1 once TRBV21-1 TGTGCCAGCAGCAAAGGGGGGGACAGGGGATCTGCTGAAGCTTTCTTT CASSKGGDRGSAEAFF
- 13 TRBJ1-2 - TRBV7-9 TGTGCCAGCAGCTTAGAGACAGGATTTGGCTACACCTTC CASSLETGFGYTF
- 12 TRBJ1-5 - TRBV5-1 TGCGCCAGCAGCTTGGACGGGAGAGCCCAGCATTTT CASSLDGRAQHF
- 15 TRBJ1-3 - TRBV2 TGTGCCAGCAGCACTGGACAGAGCTCTGGAAACACCATATATTTT CASSTGQSSGNTIYF
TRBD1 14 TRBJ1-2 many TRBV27 TGTGCCAGCAGCCCACCGGGACAGAACTATGGCTACACCTTC CASSPPGQNYGYTF